The T cell receptor beta chain described here comes from a study of T-cell reconstitution after alpha-beta-depleted transplantation in children. This CDR3 is built from 13 residues. CDR1 and CDR2 from the germline V gene are MNHEY and SVGAGI. V lost 4 bases and J lost 4, with 8 bases in between. This clonotype was detected ten times or more. The TCRbeta library incorporated unique molecular identifiers. TCRdb called the PCR reads again in MiXCR, with one record for every CDR3 protein. Here the sample spans about 24,000 distinct CDR3 sequences, roughly 10% being singletons. The J gene is TRBJ2-1, the V gene TRBV6-5; D not resolved. The clonotype comes from a human donor who donated a stem cell graft to a child with chronic granulomatous disease. Sequences were derived from PBMCs from the stem cell graft donor, sampled from the stem cell graft. The CDR3 DNA is TGTGCCAGCAGTTCGGGCCCGTACAATGAGCAGTTCTTC. It encodes CASSSGPYNEQFF.